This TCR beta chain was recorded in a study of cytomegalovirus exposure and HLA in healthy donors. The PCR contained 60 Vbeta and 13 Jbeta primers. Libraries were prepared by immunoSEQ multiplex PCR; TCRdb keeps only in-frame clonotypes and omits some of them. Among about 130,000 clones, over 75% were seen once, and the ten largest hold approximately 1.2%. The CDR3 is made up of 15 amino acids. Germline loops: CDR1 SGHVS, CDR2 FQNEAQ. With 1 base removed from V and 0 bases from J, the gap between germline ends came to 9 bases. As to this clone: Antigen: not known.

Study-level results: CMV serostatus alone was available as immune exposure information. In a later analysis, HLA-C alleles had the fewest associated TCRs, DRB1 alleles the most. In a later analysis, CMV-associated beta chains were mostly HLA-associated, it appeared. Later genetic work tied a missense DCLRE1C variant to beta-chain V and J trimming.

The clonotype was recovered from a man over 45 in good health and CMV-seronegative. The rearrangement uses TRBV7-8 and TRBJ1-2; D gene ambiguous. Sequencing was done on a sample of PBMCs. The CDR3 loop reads CASSLGSSTNYGYTF. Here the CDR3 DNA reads TGTGCCAGCAGCTTAGGGTCTAGTACTAACTATGGCTACACCTTC.